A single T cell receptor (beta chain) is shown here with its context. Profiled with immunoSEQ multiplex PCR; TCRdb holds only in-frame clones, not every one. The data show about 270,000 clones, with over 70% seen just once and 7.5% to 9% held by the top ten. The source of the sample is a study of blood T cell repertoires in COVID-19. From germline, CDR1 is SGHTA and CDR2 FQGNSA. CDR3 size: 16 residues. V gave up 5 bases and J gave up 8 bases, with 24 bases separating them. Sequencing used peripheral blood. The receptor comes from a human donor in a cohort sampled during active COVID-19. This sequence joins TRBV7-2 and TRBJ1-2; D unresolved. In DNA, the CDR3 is TGTGCCAGCAGCATAGACGCGGCCCCATTCTCATCGGGCTACACCTTC. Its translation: CASSIDAAPFSSGYTF.